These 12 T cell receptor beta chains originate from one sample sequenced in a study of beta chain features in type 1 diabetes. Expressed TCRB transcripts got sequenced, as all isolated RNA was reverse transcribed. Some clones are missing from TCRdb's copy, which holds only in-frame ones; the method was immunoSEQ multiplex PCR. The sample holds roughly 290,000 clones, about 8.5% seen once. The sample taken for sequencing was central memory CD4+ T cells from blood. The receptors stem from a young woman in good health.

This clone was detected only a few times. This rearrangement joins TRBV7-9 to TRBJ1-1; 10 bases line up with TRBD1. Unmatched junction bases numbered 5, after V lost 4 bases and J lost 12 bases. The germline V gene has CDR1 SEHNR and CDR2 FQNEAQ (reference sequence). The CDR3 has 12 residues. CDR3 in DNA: TGTGCCAGCAGCTCCAGGACAGGGGGAACTTTCTTT. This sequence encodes CASSSRTGGTFF. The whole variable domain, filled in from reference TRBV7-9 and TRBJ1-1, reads DTGVSQNPRHKITKRGQNVTFRCDPISEHNRLYWYRQTLGQGPEFLTYFQNEAQLEKSRLLSDRFSAERPKGSFSTLEIQRTEQGDSAMYLCASSSRTGGTFFGQGTRLTVV.

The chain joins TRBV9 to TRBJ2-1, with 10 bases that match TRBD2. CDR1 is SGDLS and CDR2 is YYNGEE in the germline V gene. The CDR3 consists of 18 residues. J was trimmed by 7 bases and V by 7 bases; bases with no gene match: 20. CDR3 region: CASSRGASGGNYLNEQFF. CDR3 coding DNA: TGTGCCAGCTCCCGCGGGGCTAGCGGGGGCAATTACCTAAATGAGCAGTTCTTC.

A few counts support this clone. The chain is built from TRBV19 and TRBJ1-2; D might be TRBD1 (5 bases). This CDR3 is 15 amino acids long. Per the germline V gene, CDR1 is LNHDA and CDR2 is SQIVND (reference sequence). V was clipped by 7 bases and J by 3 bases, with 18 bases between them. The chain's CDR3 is CASIRDARRDYGYTF. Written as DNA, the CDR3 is TGTGCCAGTATTAGGGACGCAAGAAGGGACTATGGCTACACCTTC.

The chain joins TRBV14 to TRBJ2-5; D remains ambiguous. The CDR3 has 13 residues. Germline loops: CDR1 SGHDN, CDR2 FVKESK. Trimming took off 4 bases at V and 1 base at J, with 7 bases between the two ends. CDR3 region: CASSREFQETQYF. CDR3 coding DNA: TGTGCCAGCAGCCGAGAATTCCAAGAGACCCAGTACTTC.

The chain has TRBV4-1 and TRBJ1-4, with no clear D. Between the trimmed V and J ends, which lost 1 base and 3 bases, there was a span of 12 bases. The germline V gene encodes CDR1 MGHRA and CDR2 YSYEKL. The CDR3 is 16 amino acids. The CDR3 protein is CASSQVLRTANEKLFF. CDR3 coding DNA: TGCGCCAGCAGCCAAGTGTTGCGAACGGCTAATGAAAAACTGTTTTTT.

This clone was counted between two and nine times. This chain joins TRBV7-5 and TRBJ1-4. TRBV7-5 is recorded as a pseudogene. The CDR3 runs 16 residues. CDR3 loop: CVRSPPPAETNEKLFF. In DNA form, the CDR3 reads TGTGTCAGAAGCCCCCCACCGGCTGAGACTAATGAAAAACTGTTTTTT.

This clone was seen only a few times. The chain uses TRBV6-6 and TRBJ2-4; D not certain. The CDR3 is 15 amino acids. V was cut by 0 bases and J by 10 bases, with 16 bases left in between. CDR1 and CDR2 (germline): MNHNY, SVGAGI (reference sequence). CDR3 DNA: TGTGCCAGCAGTTACTCGTCTGACTCCGGTTCAATTCAGTACTTC. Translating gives CASSYSSDSGSIQYF.

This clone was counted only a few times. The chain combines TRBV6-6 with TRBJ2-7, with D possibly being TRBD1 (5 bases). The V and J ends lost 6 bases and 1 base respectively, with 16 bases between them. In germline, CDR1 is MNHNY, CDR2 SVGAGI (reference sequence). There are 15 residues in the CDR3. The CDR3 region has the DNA TGTGCCAGCAGCCCCTGGGGCTCTCGTTCCTACGAGCAGTACTTC. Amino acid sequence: CASSPWGSRSYEQYF.

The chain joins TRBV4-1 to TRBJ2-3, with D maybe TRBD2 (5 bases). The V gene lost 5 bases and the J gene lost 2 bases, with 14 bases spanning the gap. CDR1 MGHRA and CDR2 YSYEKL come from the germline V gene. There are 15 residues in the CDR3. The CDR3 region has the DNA TGCGCCAGCAGCTTACAAGGACTGCTCACAGATACGCAGTATTTT. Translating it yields CASSLQGLLTDTQYF.

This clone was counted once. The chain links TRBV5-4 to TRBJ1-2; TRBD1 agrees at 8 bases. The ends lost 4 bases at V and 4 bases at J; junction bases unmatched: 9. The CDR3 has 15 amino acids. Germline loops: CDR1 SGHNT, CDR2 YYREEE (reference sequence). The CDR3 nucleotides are TGTGCCAGCAGCCCGTCAGGGGGCGCAGGCTATGGCTACACCTTC. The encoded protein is CASSPSGGAGYGYTF.

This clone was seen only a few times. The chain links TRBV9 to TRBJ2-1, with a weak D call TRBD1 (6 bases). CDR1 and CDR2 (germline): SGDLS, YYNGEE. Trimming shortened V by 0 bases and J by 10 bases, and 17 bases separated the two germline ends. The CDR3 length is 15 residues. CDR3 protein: CASSVEGQGTSEQFF. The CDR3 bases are TGTGCCAGCAGCGTAGAAGGGCAGGGGACAAGCGAGCAGTTCTTC. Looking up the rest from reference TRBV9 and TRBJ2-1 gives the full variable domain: DSGVTQTPKHLITATGQRVTLRCSPRSGDLSVYWYQQSLDQGLQFLIQYYNGEERAKGNILERFSAQQFPDLHSELNLSSLELGDSALYFCASSVEGQGTSEQFFGPGTRLTVL.

CDR3 amino acids: CASSFRLAGTYNEQFF. CDR3 nucleotide sequence: TGTGCCAGCAGTTTCAGGCTAGCGGGAACCTACAATGAGCAGTTCTTC. The rearrangement uses TRBV27 and TRBJ2-1; 9 bases line up with TRBD2. Trimming at V came to 3 bases and at J to 2 bases, leaving 5 bases not matched to a gene. The CDR3 has 16 amino acids. The germline V gene has CDR1 MNHEY and CDR2 SMNVEV (reference sequence).